This T cell receptor beta chain was captured in a study of T cells in severe cutaneous drug reactions. The patients sequenced had a carbamazepine-induced Stevens-Johnson syndrome or toxic epidermal necrolysis reaction. TCR subtype-specific primers in iRepertoire multiplex PCR prepared libraries for bulk and single-cell sequencing. TCRdb reprocessed the multiplex PCR reads, keeping one entry per CDR3 protein, no DNA. There are tens of thousands of distinct CDR3 sequences in the sample, with about 7.8% held by the top ten. The study's findings and limits: A public TCRbeta CDR3 appeared in all seven CBZ-SJS/TEN blister samples, averaging roughly 15%.

Note on this clonotype: As yet, its antigen is unknown.

This CDR3 has 13 residues. Per germline, CDR1 SGHDT and CDR2 YYEEEE. The clonotype comes from a human donor with toxic epidermal necrolysis, a severe cutaneous drug reaction. Sequencing was done on a sample of PBMCs. The genes are TRBV5-6 and TRBJ2-7; there is no DNA to check the TCRdb D call of TRBD2. This chain's CDR3 is CASSPSGRLEQYF.